This T cell receptor beta chain was identified in a study of T cell changes during pregnancy in multiple sclerosis. Trimming left V 0 bases short and J 2 bases short, with 8 bases between. CDR3 length: 14 residues. Germline V gives CDR1 SGHRS, CDR2 YFSETQ. Profiling relied on immunoSEQ multiplex PCR, and the TCRdb table lists in-frame clones only, not all of them. The sample holds about 40,000 clones, approximately 91% seen once. Sample: CD4+ T cells from peripheral blood mononuclear cells, taken in the third trimester of pregnancy. The chain is built from TRBV5-1 and TRBJ1-1; TRBD1 might be the D (5 bases). The clonotype originates from a female donor in good health, enrolled as a control in a pregnancy study. CDR3 DNA: TGCGCCAGCAGCTTGGAACAGGTTAACACTGAAGCTTTCTTT. This translates into CASSLEQVNTEAFF.